This is a list of T cell receptor beta chains from one sample in a study of beta chain features in type 1 diabetes. Measured with immunoSEQ multiplex PCR; TCRdb has only the in-frame clones, and not every one. The table has more than 150,000 clones, over 8.5% seen once. The sample was central memory CD4+ T cells from blood. The receptors come from a man between 18 and 29 years old in good health. Both conserved end residues are part of each CDR3. A D gene is named only where the DNA matches it firmly. A clone size is listed for some rows: how often the clone was seen (once, few, many), or a class if it is expanded.

CDR3nt	CDR3aa	len	j_gene	abundance	v_gene	d_gene
TGTGCCAGCAGCCCCCTCATCGCCAACGTCCTGACTTTC	CASSPLIANVLTF	13	TRBJ2-6	NA	TRBV5-6	NA
TGTGCCAGCAAGGGAGGGGAGGGCTATGGCTACACCTTC	CASKGGEGYGYTF	13	TRBJ1-2	few	TRBV28	NA
TGTGCCAGCAGCCTCGGTGCAAGCTCTGGGGCCAACGTCCTGACTTTC	CASSLGASSGANVLTF	16	TRBJ2-6	once	TRBV28	NA
TGTGCCAGCAGTTTAGGGACAGGGTTAGCGATGGACACCGGGGAGCTGTTTTTT	CASSLGTGLAMDTGELFF	18	TRBJ2-2	NA	TRBV28	TRBD1
TGCGCCAGCAGCCCCGGACAGGGAAGGGGCACCGGGGAGCTGTTTTTT	CASSPGQGRGTGELFF	16	TRBJ2-2	NA	TRBV5-1	TRBD1
TGTGCCAGCGGGGGTGGCACCGGGGAGCTGTTTTTT	CASGGGTGELFF	12	TRBJ2-2	few	TRBV2	NA
TGTGCCAGCAGTGGGGACAGACACAATGAGCAGTTCTTC	CASSGDRHNEQFF	13	TRBJ2-1	few	TRBV2	TRBD1
TGTGCCAGCAGGGCAACAGGGTCTGGATCCTACGAGCAGTACTTC	CASRATGSGSYEQYF	15	TRBJ2-7	NA	TRBV28	NA
TGCGCCAGCAGCATGCAGGGTTTAGAAGAGACCCAGTACTTC	CASSMQGLEETQYF	14	TRBJ2-5	NA	TRBV5-1	NA
TGCAGGATAGGAGGAGACAATGAGCAGTTCTTC	CRIGGDNEQFF	11	TRBJ2-1	many	TRBV20-1	NA
TGCGCCAGCAGCCAAGATTATACAGCAGACGCAGATACGCAGTATTTT	CASSQDYTADADTQYF	16	TRBJ2-3	few	TRBV4-3	NA
TGTGCCAGCACCCTTAGCCTCTCCGGGCAAGAGACCCAGTACTTC	CASTLSLSGQETQYF	15	TRBJ2-5	few	TRBV28	NA
TGTGCCATCAGTGACGCGACAGGGGGCTTCAACACTGAAGCTTTCTTT	CAISDATGGFNTEAFF	16	TRBJ1-1	few	TRBV10-3	TRBD1
TGTGCCAGCAGTTCATTATTAAGGGGGGACTACGAGCAGTACTTC	CASSSLLRGDYEQYF	15	TRBJ2-7	few	TRBV28	NA
TGTGCCAGCAGACAGGGAACCTACGAGCAGTACTTC	CASRQGTYEQYF	12	TRBJ2-7	NA	TRBV6-1	NA
TGCAGCGCCGGACAGATGAATGAAAAACTGTTTTTT	CSAGQMNEKLFF	12	TRBJ1-4	few	TRBV29-1	NA
TGTGCCAGCAGTCCCCGGGACGGGAGTTCACCCCTCCACTTT	CASSPRDGSSPLHF	14	TRBJ1-6	NA	TRBV28	NA
TGCGCCAGCAGCCTTGGGGCCGACAGGCGAGATGGCTACACCTTC	CASSLGADRRDGYTF	15	TRBJ1-2	NA	TRBV4-3	NA
TGTGCCAGCTCACAACGACAGGGTCGCTCCTACAATGAGCAGTTCTTC	CASSQRQGRSYNEQFF	16	TRBJ2-1	NA	TRBV18	TRBD1
TGTGCCAGCACCCTCAGGGTGGGCGAGCAGTACTTC	CASTLRVGEQYF	12	TRBJ2-7	few	TRBV2	NA
TGTGCCACCAGTCTGGCCTACTCCTATAATTCACCCCTCCACTTT	CATSLAYSYNSPLHF	15	TRBJ1-6	NA	TRBV15	NA
TGTGCCAGCAGTTGGCGCAGGAGGGACACTGAAGCTTTCTTT	CASSWRRRDTEAFF	14	TRBJ1-1	few	TRBV6-5	NA
TGCAGCGCCCCCGCGGCAGGAGCTAACACTGAAGCTTTCTTT	CSAPAAGANTEAFF	14	TRBJ1-1	NA	TRBV29-1	NA
TGTGCCAGCAGCTCGGACAGGGCTCCGTGGGAGCAGTACTTC	CASSSDRAPWEQYF	14	TRBJ2-7	few	TRBV5-4	TRBD1
TGTGCCAGCAGTGGAAAAACCGGGACAGGGTTCTACGAGCAGTACTTC	CASSGKTGTGFYEQYF	16	TRBJ2-7	few	TRBV6-1	TRBD1
TGTGCCAGCAGTGAGAAGGGGCTTGGGGCCAACGTCCTGACTTTC	CASSEKGLGANVLTF	15	TRBJ2-6	many	TRBV6-4	NA
TGTGCCAGCAGGAAGACAGGGGGTAACGGGGAGCTGTTTTTT	CASRKTGGNGELFF	14	TRBJ2-2	NA	TRBV6-1	TRBD1
TGCGCCAGCAGTTCGGCCCTAGCCTGGCCGAGGGATACGCAGTATTTT	CASSSALAWPRDTQYF	16	TRBJ2-3	NA	TRBV4-3	NA
TGTGCCAGCAGTTCCGTTGGCTTAAGCCTGGGGATCTATGGCTACACCTTC	CASSSVGLSLGIYGYTF	17	TRBJ1-2	NA	TRBV28	NA
TGTGCCAGCAGCTTAAGGCAGGGATTAGCCAAAAACATTCAGTACTTC	CASSLRQGLAKNIQYF	16	TRBJ2-4	few	TRBV7-2	NA
TGCGCCAGCAGCTTTCGGCTAGCGGGAGGTATCTCCTACAATGAGCAGTTCTTC	CASSFRLAGGISYNEQFF	18	TRBJ2-1	many	TRBV5-1	TRBD2
TGTGCCAGCAGCTCACAGGGGGACGGCACTGAAGCTTTCTTT	CASSSQGDGTEAFF	14	TRBJ1-1	few	TRBV7-3	TRBD1
TGTGCCAGCAGGAAAGAGACCCAGTACTTC	CASRKETQYF	10	TRBJ2-5	NA	TRBV28	NA
TGTGCCAGCAGCTCTAACTACGGCTACGAGCAGTACTTC	CASSSNYGYEQYF	13	TRBJ2-7	NA	TRBV7-2	NA
TGTGCCAGCTCACCCAGGGGAGACGAGCAGTACTTC	CASSPRGDEQYF	12	TRBJ2-7	few	TRBV18	NA
TGTGCCAGCAGCGCAACCCCTAGCGGGGACAATGAGCAGTTCTTC	CASSATPSGDNEQFF	15	TRBJ2-1	few	TRBV9	TRBD2
TGTGCCAGCAGCTTAGTTTTGGGAGATGAGCAGTTCTTC	CASSLVLGDEQFF	13	TRBJ2-1	few	TRBV7-9	NA
TGTGCCTGGAGTTTGACAGGGGGTTACGAAGCTTTCTTT	CAWSLTGGYEAFF	13	TRBJ1-1	few	TRBV30	TRBD1
TGTGCCAGCAGCATTGACAGAAGAATCTCCTACGAGCAGTACTTC	CASSIDRRISYEQYF	15	TRBJ2-7	NA	TRBV7-2	NA
TGTGCCAGCAGCTTGAGGGGAGCCCACCAAGAGACCCAGTACTTC	CASSLRGAHQETQYF	15	TRBJ2-5	few	TRBV7-2	NA
TGTGCCAGCAGTTTCAAGGGACTTTACTTTGGCTACACCTTC	CASSFKGLYFGYTF	14	TRBJ1-2	NA	TRBV6-5	NA
TGTGCCAGCAGGGTAAGCGCAGGAGAGCAGTACTTC	CASRVSAGEQYF	12	TRBJ2-7	few	TRBV28	NA
TGTGCCAGCAGCTTAAGTAGGGGGGGCCAGAACACTGAAGCTTTCTTT	CASSLSRGGQNTEAFF	16	TRBJ1-1	few	TRBV7-6	NA
TGTGCCAGCAGCCAAGGACCCTCGTTCTACGAGCAGTACTTC	CASSQGPSFYEQYF	14	TRBJ2-7	NA	TRBV14	NA